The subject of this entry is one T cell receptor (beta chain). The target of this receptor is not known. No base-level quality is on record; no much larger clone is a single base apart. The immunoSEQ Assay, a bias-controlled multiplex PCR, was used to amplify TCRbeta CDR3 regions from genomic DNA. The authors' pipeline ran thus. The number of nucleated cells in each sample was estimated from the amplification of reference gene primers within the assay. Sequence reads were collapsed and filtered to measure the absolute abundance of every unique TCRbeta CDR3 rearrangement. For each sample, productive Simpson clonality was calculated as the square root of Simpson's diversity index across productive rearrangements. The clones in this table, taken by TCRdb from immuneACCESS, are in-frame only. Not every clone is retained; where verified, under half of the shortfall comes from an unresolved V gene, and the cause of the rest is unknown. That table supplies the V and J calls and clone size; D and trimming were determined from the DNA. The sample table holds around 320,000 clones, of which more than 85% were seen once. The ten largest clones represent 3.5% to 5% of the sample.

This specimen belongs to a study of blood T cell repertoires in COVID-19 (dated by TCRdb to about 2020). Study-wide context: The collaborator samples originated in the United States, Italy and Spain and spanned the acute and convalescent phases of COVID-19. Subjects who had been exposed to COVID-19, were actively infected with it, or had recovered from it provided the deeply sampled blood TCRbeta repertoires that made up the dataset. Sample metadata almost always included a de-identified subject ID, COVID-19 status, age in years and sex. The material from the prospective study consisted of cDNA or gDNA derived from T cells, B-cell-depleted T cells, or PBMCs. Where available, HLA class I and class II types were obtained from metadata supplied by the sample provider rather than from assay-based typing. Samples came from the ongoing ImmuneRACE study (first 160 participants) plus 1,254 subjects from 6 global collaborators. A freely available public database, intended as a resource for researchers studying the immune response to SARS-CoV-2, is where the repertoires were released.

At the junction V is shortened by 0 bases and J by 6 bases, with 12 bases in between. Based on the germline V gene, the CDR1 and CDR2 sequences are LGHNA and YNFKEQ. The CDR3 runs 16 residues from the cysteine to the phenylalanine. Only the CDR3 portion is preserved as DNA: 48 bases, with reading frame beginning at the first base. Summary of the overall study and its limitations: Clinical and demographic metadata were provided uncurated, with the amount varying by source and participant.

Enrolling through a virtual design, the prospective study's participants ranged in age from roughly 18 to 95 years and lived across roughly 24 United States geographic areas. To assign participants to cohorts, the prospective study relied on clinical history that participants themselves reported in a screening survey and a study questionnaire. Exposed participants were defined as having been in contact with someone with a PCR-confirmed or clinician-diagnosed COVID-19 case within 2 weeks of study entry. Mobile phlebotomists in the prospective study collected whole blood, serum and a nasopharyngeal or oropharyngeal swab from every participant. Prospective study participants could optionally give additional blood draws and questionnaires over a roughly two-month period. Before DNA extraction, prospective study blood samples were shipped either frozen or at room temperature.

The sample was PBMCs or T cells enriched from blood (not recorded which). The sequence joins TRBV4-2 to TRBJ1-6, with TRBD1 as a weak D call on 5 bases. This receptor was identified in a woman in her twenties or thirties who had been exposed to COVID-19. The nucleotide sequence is TGTGCCAGCAGCCAAGATTTGACAGCCCTTAATTCACCCCTCCACTTT. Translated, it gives CASSQDLTALNSPLHF.